Each of the 22 T cell receptor beta chains below was sequenced from the same sample in a study of CD8 T cells in Susac syndrome. It was with random hexamers that roughly 0.5 to 1 ug RNA was reverse transcribed. MiXCR, applied by TCRdb to the immunoSEQ multiplex PCR reads, yields one record per CDR3 protein. The table records under 150,000 distinct CDR3 sequences, approximately 93% of them present only once. Material for sequencing was CD8+ T cells from PBMCs. The receptors were gathered from a human donor in good health.

This clonotype was detected only once. The V call is TRBV27, the J call TRBJ2-7; tentative D call: TRBD2 (5 bases). Trimming stripped 0 bases from V and 2 bases from J, with 8 bases between. Germline loops: CDR1 MNHEY, CDR2 SMNVEV (reference sequence). The CDR3 sequence is 14 residues long. The CDR3 bases are TGTGCCAGCAGTTTATCGGAGGCAACCTACGAGCAGTACTTC. It encodes CASSLSEATYEQYF.

The CDR3 region is CASSGQGAKLETQYF. The DNA for the CDR3 is TGTGCCAGCAGTGGACAGGGGGCCAAGTTGGAGACCCAGTACTTC. This rearrangement joins TRBV27 to TRBJ2-5, with TRBD1 matching over 11 bases. CDR1 and CDR2 (germline): MNHEY, SMNVEV (reference sequence). The CDR3 is made up of 15 amino acids. After removal of 5 bases from V and 5 bases from J, the junction contained 7 bases not matched to a gene.

The genes are TRBV7-9 and TRBJ2-7; maybe TRBD1 (6 bases). Germline V CDR1 and CDR2: SEHNR, FQNEAQ (reference sequence). V was shortened by 5 bases and J by 0 bases, with 11 bases between the two germline ends. CDR3 length: 14 amino acids. CDR3 region: CASSLTGFSYEQYF. The CDR3 DNA is TGTGCCAGCAGCCTTACAGGGTTCTCCTACGAGCAGTACTTC.

The genes are TRBV20-1 and TRBJ1-4; D possibly corresponds to TRBD1 (5 bases). CDR3 size: 12 residues. The V gene lost 5 bases and the J gene lost 4 bases, with 8 bases spanning the gap. CDR1 and CDR2 (germline): DFQATT, SNEGSKA (reference sequence). This CDR3 reads CSAWDGNEKLFF. CDR3 bases: TGCAGTGCTTGGGACGGTAATGAAAAACTGTTTTTT.

This clonotype has a single count. V is TRBV9 and J is TRBJ2-3; TRBD1 matches 7 bases. The length of the CDR3 is 15 residues. Per germline, CDR1 SGDLS and CDR2 YYNGEE. The ends lost 4 bases at V and 1 base at J; junction bases unmatched: 6. The CDR3 DNA reads as TGTGCCAGCAGCTTCCCCCAGGGGGGCACAGATACGCAGTATTTT. Amino acid sequence: CASSFPQGGTDTQYF.

J is TRBJ2-2 and V is TRBV2, with TRBD2 as a possible D gene (6 bases). This CDR3 contains 15 residues. Germline V gene data show CDR1 as SNHLY and CDR2 as FYNNEI. Trimming took off 1 base at V and 3 bases at J, with 9 bases between the two ends. In DNA, the CDR3 is TGTGCCAGCAGTGAAGGGACTAAATACACCGGGGAGCTGTTTTTT. It specifies CASSEGTKYTGELFF.

V gene TRBV5-1 combines with J gene TRBJ2-1; 7 nucleotides align to TRBD2. Germline CDR1 reads SGHRS; CDR2 reads YFSETQ. This CDR3 region has 15 residues. V lost 3 bases, J lost 2 bases, and 5 bases stayed unmatched. The chain's CDR3 is CASSSSGSAYNEQFF. The CDR3 region has the DNA TGCGCCAGCAGCTCTAGCGGATCCGCCTACAATGAGCAGTTCTTC.

The J gene is TRBJ2-5, the V gene TRBV13; D may be TRBD2 (5 bases). Trimming pared 5 bases from V and 4 bases from J, leaving 8 bases between. The CDR3 is 12 residues long. Germline V CDR1 and CDR2: PRHDT, FYEKMQ (reference sequence). This CDR3 is CASSEDSETQYF. Here the CDR3 DNA reads TGTGCCAGCAGCGAGGACTCAGAGACCCAGTACTTC.

The chain is built from TRBV9 and TRBJ2-1; tentatively, D is TRBD2 (5 bases). The CDR3 totals 13 residues. Germline-derived CDR1 and CDR2 are SGDLS and YYNGEE. The germline V and J ends were trimmed by 0 bases and 8 bases, with 9 bases remaining between them. The CDR3 spells CASSVGERDEQFF. The CDR3 DNA reads as TGTGCCAGCAGCGTAGGGGAGAGGGATGAGCAGTTCTTC.

CDR3 coding DNA: TGTGCCAGCAGCTGGACAGGGGAGGCGGAGACCCAGTACTTC. Translation: CASSWTGEAETQYF. This chain links TRBV7-2 with TRBJ2-5; TRBD1 aligns across 9 bases. This CDR3 region has 14 residues. Germline lookup yields CDR1 SGHTA and CDR2 FQGNSA. V lost 4 bases and J lost 5; bases outside the gene matches: 5.

This chain connects TRBV3-1 to TRBJ2-7, with 7 bases fitting TRBD1. The length of the CDR3 is 14 residues. Unmatched junction bases numbered 4, after V lost 4 bases and J lost 1 base. Germline values: CDR1 LGHDT, CDR2 YNNKEL (reference sequence). The CDR3 sequence is CASSPGDSSYEQYF. The CDR3 DNA sequence: TGTGCCAGCAGCCCCGGGGACAGTTCCTACGAGCAGTACTTC.

The V call is TRBV9, the J call TRBJ1-1; a possible D gene is TRBD1 (5 bases). Germline values: CDR1 SGDLS, CDR2 YYNGEE. Deletions cut 4 bases from V and 3 bases from J, with 16 bases between. This CDR3 region has 15 residues. CDR3 residues: CASSPRGGWDTEAFF. CDR3 DNA sequence: TGTGCCAGCAGCCCCCGGGGGGGATGGGACACTGAAGCTTTCTTT.

This chain joins TRBV28 and TRBJ2-7, with D unresolved. The CDR3 spans 10 residues. Germline CDR1 and CDR2: MDHEN and SYDVKM. The germline V and J ends were trimmed by 3 bases and 5 bases, with 2 bases remaining between them. This CDR3 is CASSLNEQYF. The CDR3 region has the DNA TGTGCCAGCAGTTTGAACGAGCAGTACTTC.

In its sample, this clonotype was seen once. The chain combines TRBV29-1 with TRBJ1-2; no clear D gene. The CDR3 contains 15 residues. The V gene lost 3 bases and the J gene lost 6 bases, with 20 bases spanning the gap. Germline assignment: CDR1 SQVTM and CDR2 ANQGSEA. Here the CDR3 DNA reads TGCAGCGTTGAGGGGTCGGCAGATATGTCTAATGGCTACACCTTC. It encodes CSVEGSADMSNGYTF.

This rearrangement joins TRBV4-3 to TRBJ2-1, with D tentatively TRBD1 or TRBD2 (6 bases each). Trimming pared 0 bases from V and 5 bases from J, leaving 14 bases between. This CDR3 is 16 amino acids long. Germline values: CDR1 LGHNA, CDR2 YSLEER. CDR3 loop: CASSQDGARGDNEQFF. The CDR3 DNA reads TGCGCCAGCAGCCAAGATGGGGCTAGGGGGGACAATGAGCAGTTCTTC.

The V gene is TRBV12-3 or TRBV12-4, the J gene TRBJ2-5, with D perhaps being TRBD1 or TRBD2 (5 bases each). With 7 bases removed from V and 4 bases from J, the gap between germline ends came to 10 bases. The CDR3 runs 12 residues. CDR3 amino acids: CASTTGGETQYF. In DNA form, the CDR3 reads TGTGCCAGCACTACTGGGGGAGAGACCCAGTACTTC.

The sample holds one count of this clonotype. The J gene is TRBJ2-7, the V gene TRBV29-1; possibly TRBD2 for D (6 bases). The CDR3 runs 13 residues. Germline CDR1 SQVTM, CDR2 ANQGSEA. Trimming took 4 bases from V and 4 from J, leaving 14 bases between them. Here the CDR3 DNA reads TGCAGCGTTGTGGACGGGAGTGGTTACGAGCAGTACTTC. Protein product: CSVVDGSGYEQYF.

The V call is TRBV28, the J call TRBJ2-5; TRBD2 agrees at 12 bases. The CDR3 loop spans 17 amino acids. Germline V CDR1 and CDR2: MDHEN, SYDVKM. The V gene end was trimmed by 7 bases and the J gene end by 5 bases; junction bases not matched to a gene: 14. CDR3 sequence (DNA): TGTGCCAGCACCCTCTCTAGCGGGAGGGCGTATTGGGAGACCCAGTACTTC. This gives the protein CASTLSSGRAYWETQYF.

The chain joins TRBV27 to TRBJ2-5, with 10 positions matching TRBD1. J lost 2 bases, V lost 4 bases, and 4 bases had no gene match. Germline CDR1 reads MNHEY; CDR2 reads SMNVEV (reference sequence). The CDR3 covers 15 residues. The CDR3 loop reads CASSSGTGAQETQYF. The CDR3 nucleotides are TGTGCCAGCAGTTCCGGGACAGGGGCGCAAGAGACCCAGTACTTC.

The V gene is TRBV27, the J gene TRBJ2-7, with D possibly being TRBD2 (6 bases). The ends were cut back, 0 bases at V and 6 bases at J, with 12 bases in the middle. The CDR3 totals 14 residues. Germline CDR1 reads MNHEY; CDR2 reads SMNVEV (reference sequence). This CDR3 reads CASSLSGGAREQYF. The CDR3 region has the DNA TGTGCCAGCAGTTTATCCGGGGGAGCTCGCGAGCAGTACTTC.

This chain connects TRBV20-1 to TRBJ2-5; either TRBD1 or TRBD2 may supply D (5 bases each). The CDR3 runs 15 residues. CDR1 DFQATT and CDR2 SNEGSKA come from the germline V gene (reference sequence). V lost 1 base and J 10 bases, leaving 22 bases between the germline ends. In DNA form, the CDR3 reads TGCAGTGCTAGAGCCCGGGACCGCCGAAGGGCGGACCAGTACTTC. Protein product: CSARARDRRRADQYF.

This chain links TRBV27 with TRBJ1-2, with D possibly being TRBD1 (5 bases). This CDR3 contains 12 residues. Per the germline V gene, CDR1 is MNHEY and CDR2 is SMNVEV (reference sequence). V lost 5 bases and J 8 bases, leaving 12 bases between the germline ends. The CDR3 region has the DNA TGTGCCAGCAGTCGACCAGGGCGCGGCTACACCTTC. Protein sequence: CASSRPGRGYTF.